The 4 T cell receptor beta chains presented below share a single source sample, sequenced in a study of cytomegalovirus exposure and HLA in healthy donors. Produced via immunoSEQ multiplex PCR; TCRdb's table is partial and in-frame only. The table shows under 250,000 clones, with around 87% occurring only once. The source material was PBMCs. The source of these receptors is a woman in her late teens or twenties in good health and CMV-seropositive.

The CDR3 coding sequence is TGCAGCGTTGTTGAGGGAGGGTCTACCGAATACGAGCAGTACTTC. Protein sequence: CSVVEGGSTEYEQYF. The chain employs TRBV29-1 and TRBJ2-7; 7 bases are shared with TRBD2. The germline CDR1 and CDR2 sequences are SQVTM and ANQGSEA. The CDR3 is 15 residues long. V lost 4 bases, J lost 4 bases, and 13 bases stayed unmatched.

The table lists this clone with a few counts. The chain is built from TRBV30 and TRBJ1-2; 10 bases line up with TRBD1. The CDR3 is 14 amino acids. Germline V CDR1 and CDR2: GTSNPN, SVGIG (reference sequence). V lost 5 bases and J lost 5; bases outside the gene matches: 8. The chain's CDR3 is CAWAGTGDGYGYTF. CDR3 nucleotide sequence: TGTGCCTGGGCCGGGACAGGGGATGGGTATGGCTACACCTTC.

This clone was counted at least ten times. The chain employs TRBV4-1 and TRBJ1-2; TRBD1 is a possible D gene (6 bases). From germline, CDR1 is MGHRA and CDR2 YSYEKL. V dropped 2 bases and J dropped 0 bases, with 16 bases sitting between them. The CDR3 runs 17 residues. For the CDR3, the DNA is TGCGCCAGCAGCCAAAATATCGGACAGCCTTCTAACTATGGCTACACCTTC. Amino acids: CASSQNIGQPSNYGYTF.

In its sample, this clone was seen once. V and J are TRBV28 and TRBJ2-7; D is perhaps TRBD1 (6 bases). This CDR3 comprises 16 residues. CDR1 is MDHEN and CDR2 is SYDVKM in the germline V gene. Between the trimmed V and J ends, which lost 5 bases and 4 bases, there was a span of 21 bases. The CDR3 DNA reads TGTGCCAGCAGTACCCATCGGACAGTCCCCCCTTACGAGCAGTACTTC. As protein: CASSTHRTVPPYEQYF. The full variable domain, completed using reference TRBV28 and TRBJ2-7, is DVKVTQSSRYLVKRTGEKVFLECVQDMDHENMFWYRQDPGLGLRLIYFSYDVKMKEKGDIPEGYSVSREKKERFSLILESASTNQTSMYLCASSTHRTVPPYEQYFGPGTRLTVT.